Below, 26 T cell receptor beta chains from the same sample are listed, as sequenced in a study of ipilimumab plus nivolumab after autologous stem cell transplantation. The protocol was immunoSEQ multiplex PCR, while the TCRdb copy is restricted to in-frame clones and leaves out a portion. In the table there are thousands of clones, 76% of which are singletons. The sequenced sample was PBMCs, obtained in a trial of ipilimumab plus nivolumab as post-transplant consolidation. These receptors were collected from a male donor with multiple myeloma.

This chain links TRBV6-1 with TRBJ1-4, with TRBD1 as a possible D gene (5 bases). CDR3 length: 14 amino acids. Trimming took 6 bases from V and 8 from J, leaving 16 bases between them. Germline values: CDR1 MNHNS, CDR2 SASEGT. The CDR3 DNA reads as TGTGCCAGCAGCCCAGGGAGGAGAGGCGAAAAACTGTTTTTT. It encodes CASSPGRRGEKLFF.

This chain joins TRBV4-1 and TRBJ2-1, with 9 bases matching TRBD1. The CDR3 is 17 residues long. The V gene end was trimmed by 1 base and the J gene end by 0 bases; junction bases not matched to a gene: 4. The germline V gene encodes CDR1 MGHRA and CDR2 YSYEKL. The CDR3 reads CASSQVQGARSYNEQFF. The CDR3 DNA follows: TGCGCCAGCAGCCAAGTACAGGGGGCACGCTCCTACAATGAGCAGTTCTTC.

This chain links TRBV5-5 with TRBJ1-1; D is unclear. This CDR3 region has 15 residues. From germline, CDR1 is SGHKS and CDR2 YYEKEE (reference sequence). Trimming left V 1 base short and J 6 bases short, with 16 bases between. As DNA, the CDR3 is TGTGCCAGCAGCTTGATGCGGGTCGAGAAGGCTGAAGCTTTCTTT. This sequence encodes CASSLMRVEKAEAFF. Based on the CDR3 plus reference TRBV5-5 and TRBJ1-1, the full variable domain is DAGVTQSPTHLIKTRGQQVTLRCSPISGHKSVSWYQQVLGQGPQFIFQYYEKEERGRGNFPDRFSARQFPNYSSELNVNALLLGDSALYLCASSLMRVEKAEAFFGQGTRLTVV.

The rearrangement joins TRBV5-1 to TRBJ2-2; D gene unclear. CDR1 is SGHRS, CDR2 YFSETQ, per germline. This CDR3 region has 15 residues. Trimming cost V 1 base and J 6 bases, with 13 bases left between them. In DNA, the CDR3 is TGCGCCAGCAGCTTGCTGGCGAAGGTATCCGGGGAGCTGTTTTTT. It is translated as CASSLLAKVSGELFF.

For this clone: The same CDR3 arises from other DNA sequences in this sample as well. The CDR3 DNA follows: TGTGCCAGCAGCTTAAGAGGGACTGAAGCTTTCTTT. This sequence encodes CASSLRGTEAFF. The V gene is TRBV5-6, the J gene TRBJ1-1; no firm D call. V dropped 2 bases and J dropped 5 bases, with 7 bases sitting between them. CDR3 size: 12 residues. CDR1 is SGHDT and CDR2 is YYEEEE in the germline V gene.

V usage is TRBV19 and J usage is TRBJ1-2; 10 nucleotides agree with TRBD1. The V gene end was trimmed by 5 bases and the J gene end by 2 bases; junction bases not matched to a gene: 2. The CDR3 is 14 residues long. Germline CDR1 and CDR2: LNHDA and SQIVND (reference sequence). CDR3 bases: TGTGCCAGTAGTTTGGGACAGGGGAACTATGGCTACACCTTC. Translated: CASSLGQGNYGYTF.

The V call is TRBV5-6, the J call TRBJ1-1; 9 bases agree with TRBD1. In germline, CDR1 is SGHDT, CDR2 YYEEEE. The junction had 4 bases not matched to a gene; V was cut back by 3 bases and J by 1 base. This CDR3 has 15 residues. This CDR3 reads CASSSPGQGNTEAFF. The CDR3 DNA follows: TGTGCCAGCAGCTCCCCGGGACAGGGGAACACTGAAGCTTTCTTT.

The rearrangement links TRBV30 to TRBJ1-1; unclear D gene. The V gene's germline CDR1 is GTSNPN and CDR2 SVGIG (reference sequence). There are 13 residues in the CDR3. Trimming stripped 3 bases from V and 6 bases from J, with 14 bases between. The CDR3 is CAWRGFNWAEAFF. The DNA of the CDR3 is TGTGCCTGGAGGGGATTCAATTGGGCTGAAGCTTTCTTT.

This chain links TRBV11-2 with TRBJ2-3; D is perhaps TRBD1 (5 bases). Trimming took off 3 bases at V and 4 bases at J, with 5 bases between the two ends. CDR1 is SGHAT, CDR2 FQNNGV, per germline. CDR3 size: 12 residues. The CDR3 nucleotides are TGTGCCAGCAGCTTCAGGGCAGATACGCAGTATTTT. Translating it yields CASSFRADTQYF.

The rearrangement links TRBV6-7 to TRBJ2-2; D gene unclear. TRBV6-7 belongs to the ORF category, with a function that is uncertain. Trimming removed 6 bases at V and 6 bases at J, with 5 bases between. CDR3 size: 11 residues. CDR3 amino acids: CASRFAGELFF. Written as DNA, the CDR3 is TGTGCCAGCAGGTTCGCCGGGGAGCTGTTTTTT.

The chain has TRBV10-3 and TRBJ2-5; 9 bases fit TRBD2. Germline values: CDR1 ENHRY, CDR2 SYGVKD. V lost 6 bases to trimming and J lost 2 bases; unmatched junction nucleotides: 7. The CDR3 length is 15 residues. The CDR3 coding sequence is TGTGCCATCAGAGGGCAAGCGGGGGGACAAGAGACCCAGTACTTC. Translating it yields CAIRGQAGGQETQYF.

This clone was seen more than once but under ten times. V and J are TRBV20-1 and TRBJ1-1, with D uncertain. V was trimmed by 6 bases and J by 11 bases, leaving 16 bases between them. This CDR3 region has 11 residues. Germline CDR1 reads DFQATT; CDR2 reads SNEGSKA (reference sequence). This CDR3 reads CSARPVFGAFF. The CDR3, as DNA: TGCAGTGCGAGACCCGTTTTCGGGGCTTTCTTT.

This clone was counted a few times. V and J are TRBV11-3 and TRBJ1-2, with unresolved D. V lost 3 bases, J lost 0 bases, and 11 bases lay in between. This CDR3 spans 15 amino acids. CDR1 SGHNT and CDR2 YENEEA come from the germline V gene. The CDR3 DNA is TGTGCCAGCAGCTTGGGAGTCGGGGCTAACTATGGCTACACCTTC. As protein: CASSLGVGANYGYTF.

The chain links TRBV9 to TRBJ2-1; 8 positions agree with TRBD2. CDR3 length: 16 amino acids. Germline CDR1 is SGDLS and CDR2 is YYNGEE. V was pared by 6 bases and J by 7 bases, with 15 bases of the junction left unmatched. CDR3 DNA: TGTGCCAGCACCCTCGAGGCCGGGGGGGGCAGAAATGAGCAGTTCTTC. Translation gives CASTLEAGGGRNEQFF.

The chain recombines TRBV5-5 with TRBJ2-7; no clear D. This CDR3 comprises 15 residues. The germline V gene encodes CDR1 SGHKS and CDR2 YYEKEE (reference sequence). V was trimmed by 0 bases and J by 1 base, leaving 11 bases between them. The CDR3 region has the DNA TGTGCCAGCAGCTTGGATGGATACACGTCCTACGAGCAGTACTTC. Translated, it gives CASSLDGYTSYEQYF.

The chain carries TRBV29-1 and TRBJ2-5; TRBD1 is a possible D gene (5 bases). Germline loops: CDR1 SQVTM, CDR2 ANQGSEA. Trimming shortened V by 7 bases and J by 1 base, and 13 bases separated the two germline ends. This CDR3 has 13 residues. The CDR3 loop is CSGVRVFQETQYF. The CDR3 DNA sequence: TGCAGCGGAGTCAGGGTTTTCCAAGAGACCCAGTACTTC.

The chain is built from TRBV7-6 and TRBJ2-3, with 11 bases lining up with TRBD2. Germline CDR1 and CDR2: SGHVS and FNYEAQ. This CDR3 is built from 16 residues. Trimming at V came to 1 base and at J to 2 bases, leaving 2 bases not matched to a gene. The chain's CDR3 is CASSLGSGGATDTQYF. The CDR3 DNA reads as TGTGCCAGCAGCTTAGGTAGCGGGGGGGCCACAGATACGCAGTATTTT.

This chain joins TRBV30 and TRBJ1-2; TRBD1 is a possible D gene (5 bases). V was clipped by 2 bases and J by 4 bases, with 8 bases between them. CDR1 is GTSNPN and CDR2 is SVGIG in the germline V gene (reference sequence). The CDR3 is made up of 12 amino acids. CDR3 nucleotides: TGTGCCTGGAGTAGAGGGGTCTATGGCTACACCTTC. Residues: CAWSRGVYGYTF.

The V call is TRBV19, the J call TRBJ1-1; D not certain. V was shortened by 1 base and J by 0 bases, with 9 bases between the two germline ends. This CDR3 comprises 15 residues. The V gene's germline CDR1 is LNHDA and CDR2 SQIVND (reference sequence). Here the CDR3 reads CASSIGARMNTEAFF. CDR3 nucleotides: TGTGCCAGTAGTATAGGGGCACGTATGAACACTGAAGCTTTCTTT. Full variable domain (missing parts from reference TRBV19 and TRBJ1-1): DGGITQSPKYLFRKEGQNVTLSCEQNLNHDAMYWYRQDPGQGLRLIYYSQIVNDFQKGDIAEGYSVSREKKESFPLTVTSAQKNPTAFYLCASSIGARMNTEAFFGQGTRLTVV.

This clone has more than one count but fewer than ten. The chain joins TRBV19 to TRBJ1-4; possible D gene TRBD1, 6 bases. V was cut by 6 bases and J by 4 bases, with 15 bases left in between. CDR3 length: 15 residues. Germline V gene sequence: CDR1 LNHDA, CDR2 SQIVND (reference sequence). The CDR3 DNA reads as TGTGCCAGTAGGTTGACAGGTCGCGATAATGAAAAACTGTTTTTT. Amino acid sequence: CASRLTGRDNEKLFF.

V and J are TRBV6-6 and TRBJ2-7; D remains unclear. The CDR3 runs to 11 residues. Germline V gene data show CDR1 as MNHNY and CDR2 as SVGAGI (reference sequence). The V and J ends lost 4 bases and 6 bases respectively, with 7 bases between them. The chain's CDR3 is CASSWFGEQYF. The CDR3 DNA reads TGTGCCAGCAGTTGGTTTGGCGAGCAGTACTTC.

There are a few counts of this clone. The chain employs TRBV5-4 and TRBJ2-7, with D maybe TRBD2 (6 bases). CDR3 length: 14 amino acids. CDR1 is SGHNT and CDR2 is YYREEE in the germline V gene (reference sequence). V was clipped by 0 bases and J by 4 bases, with 11 bases between them. The CDR3 coding sequence is TGTGCCAGCAGCTTGGGCGGGGACTTTTACGAGCAGTACTTC. Its protein product is CASSLGGDFYEQYF.

This rearrangement joins TRBV5-6 to TRBJ1-3; D is unclear. CDR1 is SGHDT and CDR2 is YYEEEE in the germline V gene. The ends were cut back, 7 bases at V and 0 bases at J, with 5 bases in the middle. CDR3 size: 12 residues. In DNA form, the CDR3 reads TGTGCCAGCGAGGGCTCTGGAAACACCATATATTTT. Protein sequence: CASEGSGNTIYF. The full variable domain, completed using reference TRBV5-6 and TRBJ1-3, is DAGVTQSPTHLIKTRGQQVTLRCSPKSGHDTVSWYQQALGQGPQFIFQYYEEEERQRGNFPDRFSGHQFPNYSSELNVNALLLGDSALYLCASEGSGNTIYFGEGSWLTVV.

This chain uses TRBV7-9 with TRBJ1-2; D not resolved. The CDR3 spans 12 residues. The V end was cut by 1 base, the J end by 5 bases, with 5 bases between. Germline V gives CDR1 SEHNR, CDR2 FQNEAQ (reference sequence). The CDR3 loop is CASSLGLYGYTF. The CDR3 DNA sequence: TGTGCCAGCAGCTTAGGATTATATGGCTACACCTTC.

The chain carries TRBV6-6 and TRBJ1-6; no clear D gene. The germline V gene encodes CDR1 MNHNY and CDR2 SVGAGI (reference sequence). V dropped 5 bases and J dropped 0 bases, with 8 bases sitting between them. The length of the CDR3 is 15 residues. CDR3 sequence: CASSPASSYNSPLHF. The DNA of the CDR3 is TGTGCCAGCAGTCCCGCGAGCTCCTATAATTCACCCCTCCACTTT.

This clone was counted between two and nine times. The V gene is TRBV5-1, the J gene TRBJ1-3; 8 bases line up with TRBD1. The CDR3 extends over 19 amino acids. Germline V CDR1 and CDR2: SGHRS, YFSETQ. Trimming cost V 2 bases and J 0 bases; bases outside gene matches: 13. The CDR3 nucleotides are TGCGCCAGCAGCTTAACCGGACAGGGCACCCAATCCTCTGGAAACACCATATATTTT. Translating gives CASSLTGQGTQSSGNTIYF.